Below, 2 T cell receptor beta chains from the same sample are listed, as sequenced in a study of blood T cell repertoires in COVID-19. Assay used: immunoSEQ multiplex PCR; TCRdb lists only in-frame clones, some missing. The table has under 250,000 clones, over 75% seen once. Sequenced: peripheral blood. All receptors derive from a woman of 80 years or more with acute or convalescent COVID-19.

The chain uses TRBV5-4 and TRBJ2-7; TRBD2 might be the D (6 bases). Germline CDR1 SGHNT, CDR2 YYREEE (reference sequence). The CDR3 extends over 17 amino acids. The ends were cut back, 0 bases at V and 0 bases at J, with 16 bases in the middle. In DNA, the CDR3 is TGTGCCAGCAGCTTGGCGGCCGGGAGCTCCTTCTCCTACGAGCAGTACTTC. It specifies CASSLAAGSSFSYEQYF.

The chain recombines TRBV28 with TRBJ1-2; TRBD1 matches 8 bases. The CDR3 consists of 15 residues. In germline, CDR1 is MDHEN, CDR2 SYDVKM. V trimming: 11 bases; J trimming: 8 bases; junction bases outside the gene matches: 19. The CDR3 sequence: CAVQGAPFANGGYTF. The CDR3 nucleotides read TGTGCCGTTCAGGGGGCCCCATTTGCGAATGGAGGCTACACCTTC.